The following is a T cell receptor (beta chain) sequence with its context. Sequenced by immunoSEQ multiplex PCR; TCRdb stores in-frame clones only, minus some. The data contain some 100,000 clones, approximately 90% of them singletons. Germline V gene lookup returns CDR1 SNHLY and CDR2 FYNNEI. Trimming pared 3 bases from V and 1 base from J, leaving 9 bases between. CDR3 size: 14 residues. The data are from a study of control samples from healthy donors and cancer patients. Sequencing was carried out using blood. This sequence joins TRBV2 and TRBJ1-1; the D gene is possibly TRBD1 (5 bases). This sequence was found in a human donor in good health. The donor label of this sample is uncertain. This CDR3 reads CASSEGPTNTEAFF. The CDR3 nucleotides are TGTGCCAGCAGTGAGGGGCCGACGAACACTGAAGCTTTCTTT.